This T cell receptor beta chain was recorded in a study of cytomegalovirus exposure and HLA in healthy donors. Germline values: CDR1 MDHEN, CDR2 SYDVKM. The CDR3 spans 16 residues. Trimming cost V 5 bases and J 2 bases, with 17 bases left between them. Measured with immunoSEQ multiplex PCR; TCRdb has only the in-frame clones, and not every one. This table has some 170,000 clones, more than 75% appearing once. The origin of this receptor is a man under 40 in good health and CMV-seropositive. Sequencing was performed on PBMCs. This chain connects TRBV28 to TRBJ2-3; tentative D call: TRBD2 (5 bases). In DNA, the CDR3 is TGTGCCAGCAGTCCCAATGTAGGACTTTACACAGATACGCAGTATTTT. This encodes CASSPNVGLYTDTQYF.